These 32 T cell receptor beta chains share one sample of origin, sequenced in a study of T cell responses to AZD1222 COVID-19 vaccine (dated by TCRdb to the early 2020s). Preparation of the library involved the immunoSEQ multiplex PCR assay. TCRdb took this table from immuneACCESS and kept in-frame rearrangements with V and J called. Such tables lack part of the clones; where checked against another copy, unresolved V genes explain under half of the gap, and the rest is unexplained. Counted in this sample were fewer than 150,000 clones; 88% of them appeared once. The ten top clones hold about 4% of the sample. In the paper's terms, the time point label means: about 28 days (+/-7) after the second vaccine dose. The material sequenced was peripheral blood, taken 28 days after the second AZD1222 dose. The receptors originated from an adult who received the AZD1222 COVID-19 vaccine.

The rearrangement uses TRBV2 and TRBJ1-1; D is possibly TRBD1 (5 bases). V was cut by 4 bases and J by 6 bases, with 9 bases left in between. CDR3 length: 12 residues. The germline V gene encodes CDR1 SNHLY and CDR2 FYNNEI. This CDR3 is CASSVQGPEAFF. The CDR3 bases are TGTGCCAGCAGTGTCCAGGGCCCTGAAGCTTTCTTT.

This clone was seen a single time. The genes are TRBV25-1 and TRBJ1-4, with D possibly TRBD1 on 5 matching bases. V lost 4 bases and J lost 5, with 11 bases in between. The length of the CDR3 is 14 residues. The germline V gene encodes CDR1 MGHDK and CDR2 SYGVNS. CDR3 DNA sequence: TGTGCCAGCAGTGGACAGCTAAGGAATGAAAAACTGTTTTTT. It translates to CASSGQLRNEKLFF.

The CDR3 sequence is CASSVVGGSSDEQYF. CDR3 coding DNA: TGTGCCAGCAGCGTAGTGGGGGGTTCGTCGGACGAGCAGTACTTC. The chain is built from TRBV9 and TRBJ2-7; possibly TRBD2 for D (6 bases). This CDR3 region has 15 residues. Germline assignment: CDR1 SGDLS and CDR2 YYNGEE. The germline V and J ends were trimmed by 0 bases and 5 bases, with 15 bases remaining between them. The variable domain in full, completed from reference TRBV9 and TRBJ2-7, reads DSGVTQTPKHLITATGQRVTLRCSPRSGDLSVYWYQQSLDQGLQFLIQYYNGEERAKGNILERFSAQQFPDLHSELNLSSLELGDSALYFCASSVVGGSSDEQYFGPGTRLTVT.

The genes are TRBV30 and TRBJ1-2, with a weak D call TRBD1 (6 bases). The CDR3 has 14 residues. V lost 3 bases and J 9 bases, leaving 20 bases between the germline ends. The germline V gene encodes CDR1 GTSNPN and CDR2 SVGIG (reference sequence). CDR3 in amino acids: CAWSARGPSLSYTF. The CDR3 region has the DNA TGTGCCTGGAGCGCCCGGGGGCCTTCCTTAAGCTACACCTTC.

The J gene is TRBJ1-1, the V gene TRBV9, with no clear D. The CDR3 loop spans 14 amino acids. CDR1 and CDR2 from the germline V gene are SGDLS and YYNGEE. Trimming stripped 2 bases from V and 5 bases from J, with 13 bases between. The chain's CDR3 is CASSVVGVGTEAFF. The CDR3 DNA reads TGTGCCAGCAGCGTGGTGGGAGTAGGAACTGAAGCTTTCTTT.

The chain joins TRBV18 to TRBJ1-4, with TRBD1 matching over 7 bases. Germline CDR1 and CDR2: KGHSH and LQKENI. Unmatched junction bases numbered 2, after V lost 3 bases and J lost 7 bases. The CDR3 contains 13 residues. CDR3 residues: CASSPQGVEKLFF. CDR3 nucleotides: TGTGCCAGCTCACCCCAGGGGGTTGAAAAACTGTTTTTT.

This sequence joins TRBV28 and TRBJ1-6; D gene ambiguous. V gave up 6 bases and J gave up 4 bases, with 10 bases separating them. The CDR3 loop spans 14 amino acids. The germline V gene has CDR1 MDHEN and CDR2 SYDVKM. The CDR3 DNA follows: TGTGCCAGCAGGCCGGGTCCTTATAATTCACCCCTCCACTTT. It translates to CASRPGPYNSPLHF.

CDR3 sequence (DNA): TGCGCCAGCAGCGAAGACAGGGGTGGAACTAATGAAAAACTGTTTTTT. Its translation: CASSEDRGGTNEKLFF. J is TRBJ1-4 and V is TRBV10-1; 8 nucleotides agree with TRBD1. This CDR3 contains 16 residues. The germline CDR1 and CDR2 sequences are WNHNN and SYGVQD (reference sequence). After removal of 6 bases from V and 1 base from J, the junction contained 7 bases not matched to a gene.

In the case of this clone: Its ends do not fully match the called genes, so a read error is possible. The CDR3 bases are TGCCGACTGAAGGGAGCCTACGAGCAGTACTTC. This gives the protein CRLKGAYEQYF. The chain couples TRBV27 to TRBJ2-7, with D possibly TRBD2 on 5 matching bases. The CDR3 runs 11 residues. Germline CDR1 reads MNHEY; CDR2 reads SMNVEV (reference sequence).

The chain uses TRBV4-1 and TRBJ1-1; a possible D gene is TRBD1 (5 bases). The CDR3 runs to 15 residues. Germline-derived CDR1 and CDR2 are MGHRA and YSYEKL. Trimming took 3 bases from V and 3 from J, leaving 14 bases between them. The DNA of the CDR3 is TGCGCCAGCAGCCAGGCCGGGGGATGGGACACTGAAGCTTTCTTT. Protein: CASSQAGGWDTEAFF.

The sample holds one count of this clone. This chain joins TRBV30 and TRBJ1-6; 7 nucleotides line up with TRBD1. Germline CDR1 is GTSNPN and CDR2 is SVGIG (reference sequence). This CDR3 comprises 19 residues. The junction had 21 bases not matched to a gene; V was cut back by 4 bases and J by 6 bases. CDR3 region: CAWTMWWQGGSGGNSPLHF. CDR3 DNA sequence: TGTGCCTGGACCATGTGGTGGCAGGGGGGTTCGGGGGGTAATTCACCCCTCCACTTT. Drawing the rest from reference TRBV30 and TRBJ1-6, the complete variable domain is SQTIHQWPATLVQPVGSPLSLECTVEGTSNPNLYWYRQAAGRGLQLLFYSVGIGQISSEVPQNLSASRPQDRQFILSSKKLLLSDSGFYLCAWTMWWQGGSGGNSPLHFGNGTRLTVT.

CDR3 in DNA: TGTGCCAGCAGCTCGCCGCTTAGGCAGTTCTTC. Its protein product is CASSSPLRQFF. The chain links TRBV7-2 to TRBJ2-1; no clear D gene. This CDR3 has 11 residues. Between the trimmed V and J ends, which lost 4 bases and 12 bases, there was a span of 10 bases. CDR1 SGHTA and CDR2 FQGNSA come from the germline V gene.

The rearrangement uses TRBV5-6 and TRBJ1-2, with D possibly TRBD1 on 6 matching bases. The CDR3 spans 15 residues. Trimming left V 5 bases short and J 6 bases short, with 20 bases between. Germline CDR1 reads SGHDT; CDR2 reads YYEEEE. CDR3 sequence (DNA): TGTGCCAGCAGTCGGGGCTGGGGCGGGACAAATGGCTACACCTTC. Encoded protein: CASSRGWGGTNGYTF.

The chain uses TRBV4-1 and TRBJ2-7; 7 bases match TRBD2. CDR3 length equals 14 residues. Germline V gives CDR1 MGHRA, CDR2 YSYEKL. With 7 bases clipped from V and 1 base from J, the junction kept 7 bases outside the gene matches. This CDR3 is CASKRWGGSYEQYF. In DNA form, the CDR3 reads TGCGCCAGCAAGCGTTGGGGGGGGTCCTACGAGCAGTACTTC.

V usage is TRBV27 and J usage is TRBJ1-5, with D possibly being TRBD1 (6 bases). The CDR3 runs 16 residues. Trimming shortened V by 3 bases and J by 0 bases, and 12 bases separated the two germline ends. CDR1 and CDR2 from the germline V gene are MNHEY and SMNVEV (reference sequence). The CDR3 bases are TGTGCCAGCAGTTTCCCGGGGGCGGATAGCAATCAGCCCCAGCATTTT. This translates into CASSFPGADSNQPQHF.

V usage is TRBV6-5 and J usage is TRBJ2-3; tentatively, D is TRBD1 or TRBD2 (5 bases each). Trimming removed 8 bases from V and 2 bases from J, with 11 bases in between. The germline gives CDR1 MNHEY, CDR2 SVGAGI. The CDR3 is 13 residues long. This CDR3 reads CASRGPFTDTQYF. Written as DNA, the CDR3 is TGTGCCAGCCGGGGCCCCTTCACAGATACGCAGTATTTT.

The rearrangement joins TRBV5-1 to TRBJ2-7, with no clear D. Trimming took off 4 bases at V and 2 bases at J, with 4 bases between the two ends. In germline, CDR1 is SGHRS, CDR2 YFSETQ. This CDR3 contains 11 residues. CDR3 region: CASSTTYEQYF. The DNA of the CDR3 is TGCGCCAGCAGCACCACCTACGAGCAGTACTTC.

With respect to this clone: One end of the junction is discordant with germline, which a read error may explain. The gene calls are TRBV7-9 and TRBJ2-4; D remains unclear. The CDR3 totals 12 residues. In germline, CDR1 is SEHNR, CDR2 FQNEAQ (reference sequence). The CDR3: CASSLPPSSETF. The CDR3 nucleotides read TGTGCCAGCAGCTTGCCCCCATCCAGCGAGACCTTC.

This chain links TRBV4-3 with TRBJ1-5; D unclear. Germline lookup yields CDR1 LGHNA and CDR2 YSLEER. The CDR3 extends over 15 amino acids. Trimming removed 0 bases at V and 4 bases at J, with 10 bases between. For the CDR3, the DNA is TGCGCCAGCAGCCAAGATGTGGGGAAAAATCAGCCCCAGCATTTT. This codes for CASSQDVGKNQPQHF.

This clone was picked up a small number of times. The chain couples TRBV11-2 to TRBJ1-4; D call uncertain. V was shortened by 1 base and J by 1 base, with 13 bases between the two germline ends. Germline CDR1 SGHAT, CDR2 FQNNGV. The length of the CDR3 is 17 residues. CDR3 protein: CASSLARGRGTNEKLFF. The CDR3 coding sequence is TGTGCCAGCAGCTTAGCCCGGGGTCGCGGAACTAATGAAAAACTGTTTTTT.

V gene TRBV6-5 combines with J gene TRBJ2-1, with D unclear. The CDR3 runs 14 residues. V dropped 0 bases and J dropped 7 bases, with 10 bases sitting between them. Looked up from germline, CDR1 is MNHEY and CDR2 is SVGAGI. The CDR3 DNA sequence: TGTGCCAGCAGTTACTCCAGTTCGGTAAATGAGCAGTTCTTC. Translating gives CASSYSSSVNEQFF.

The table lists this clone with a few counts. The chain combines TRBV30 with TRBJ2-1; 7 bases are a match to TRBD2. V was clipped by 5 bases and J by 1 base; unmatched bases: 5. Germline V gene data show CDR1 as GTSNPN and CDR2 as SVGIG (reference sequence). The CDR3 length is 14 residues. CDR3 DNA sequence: TGTGCCTGGGGGGGAGGGACGTCCTACAATGAGCAGTTCTTC. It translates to CAWGGGTSYNEQFF.

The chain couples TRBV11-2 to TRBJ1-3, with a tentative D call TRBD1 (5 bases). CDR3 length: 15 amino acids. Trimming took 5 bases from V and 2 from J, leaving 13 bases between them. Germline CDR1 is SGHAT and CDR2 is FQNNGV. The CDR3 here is CASSVGTEAGNTIYF. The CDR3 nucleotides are TGTGCCAGCAGCGTGGGGACGGAAGCTGGAAACACCATATATTTT. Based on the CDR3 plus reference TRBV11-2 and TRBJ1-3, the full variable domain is EAGVAQSPRYKIIEKRQSVAFWCNPISGHATLYWYQQILGQGPKLLIQFQNNGVVDDSQLPKDRFSAERLKGVDSTLKIQPAKLEDSAVYLCASSVGTEAGNTIYFGEGSWLTVV.

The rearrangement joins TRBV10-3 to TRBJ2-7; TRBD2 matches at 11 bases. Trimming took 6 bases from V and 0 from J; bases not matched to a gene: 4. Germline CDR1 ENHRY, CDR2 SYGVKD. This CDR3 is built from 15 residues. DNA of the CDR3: TGTGCCATCAGCCCGGGACTAGCGGTCTCCTACGAGCAGTACTTC. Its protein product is CAISPGLAVSYEQYF.

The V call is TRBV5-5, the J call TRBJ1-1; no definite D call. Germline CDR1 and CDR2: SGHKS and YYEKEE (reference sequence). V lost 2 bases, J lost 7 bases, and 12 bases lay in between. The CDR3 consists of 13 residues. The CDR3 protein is CASSFFFGGEAFF. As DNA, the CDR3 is TGTGCCAGCAGCTTTTTTTTTGGAGGTGAAGCTTTCTTT.

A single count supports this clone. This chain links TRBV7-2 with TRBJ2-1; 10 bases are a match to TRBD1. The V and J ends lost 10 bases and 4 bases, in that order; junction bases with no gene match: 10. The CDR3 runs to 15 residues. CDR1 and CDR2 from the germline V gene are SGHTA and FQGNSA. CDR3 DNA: TGTGCCACCGGACGACAGGGGGCGGAATACAATGAGCAGTTCTTC. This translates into CATGRQGAEYNEQFF.

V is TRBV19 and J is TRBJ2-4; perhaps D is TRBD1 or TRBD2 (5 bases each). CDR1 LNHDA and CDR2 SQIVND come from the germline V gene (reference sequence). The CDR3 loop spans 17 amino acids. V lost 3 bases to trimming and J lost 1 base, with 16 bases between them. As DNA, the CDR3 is TGTGCCAGTAGTATTGAGCAGGCCGAGGGGGCCAAAAACATTCAGTACTTC. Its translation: CASSIEQAEGAKNIQYF.

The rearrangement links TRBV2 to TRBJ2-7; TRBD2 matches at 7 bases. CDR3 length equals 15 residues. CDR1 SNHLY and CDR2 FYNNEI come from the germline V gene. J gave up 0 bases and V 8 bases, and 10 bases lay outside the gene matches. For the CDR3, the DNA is TGTGCCAGCGTAGAGGTACTAGCGAGCTCCTACGAGCAGTACTTC. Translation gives CASVEVLASSYEQYF.

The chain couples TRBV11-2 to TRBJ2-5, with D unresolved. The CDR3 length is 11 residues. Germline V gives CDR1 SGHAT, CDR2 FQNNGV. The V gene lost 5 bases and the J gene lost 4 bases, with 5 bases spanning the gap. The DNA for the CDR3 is TGTGCCAGCAGCCATGGAGAGACCCAGTACTTC. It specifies CASSHGETQYF. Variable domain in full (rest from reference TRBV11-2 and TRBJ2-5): EAGVAQSPRYKIIEKRQSVAFWCNPISGHATLYWYQQILGQGPKLLIQFQNNGVVDDSQLPKDRFSAERLKGVDSTLKIQPAKLEDSAVYLCASSHGETQYFGPGTRLLVL.

CDR3 nucleotide sequence: TGTGCCAGCAGCTTAGCCGGGAAAGAGACCCAGTACTTC. This translates into CASSLAGKETQYF. The chain links TRBV11-2 to TRBJ2-5, with a possible D match to TRBD2 (5 bases). The CDR3 consists of 13 residues. V was clipped by 1 base and J by 3 bases, with 6 bases between them. Germline CDR1 SGHAT, CDR2 FQNNGV.

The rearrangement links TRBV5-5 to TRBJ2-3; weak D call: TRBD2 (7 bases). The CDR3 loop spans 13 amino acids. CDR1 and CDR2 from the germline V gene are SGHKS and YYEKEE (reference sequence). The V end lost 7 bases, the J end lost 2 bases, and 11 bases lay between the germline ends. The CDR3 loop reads CASSAGATDTQYF. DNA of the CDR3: TGTGCCAGCTCCGCGGGGGCCACAGATACGCAGTATTTT.

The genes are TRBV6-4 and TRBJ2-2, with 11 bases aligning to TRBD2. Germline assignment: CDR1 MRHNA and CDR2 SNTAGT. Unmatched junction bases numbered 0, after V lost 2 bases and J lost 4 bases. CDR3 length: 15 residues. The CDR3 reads CASSDGTSGTGELFF. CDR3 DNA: TGTGCCAGCAGTGACGGGACTAGCGGCACCGGGGAGCTGTTTTTT.